Sequencing of this T cell receptor beta chain was carried out in a study of metastatic and nonmetastatic thyroid tumors. The wider study: Malignant and benign thyroid patients had repertoires compared in peripheral blood and tumor or nodule tissue.

General observations from the study: Benign nodules reportedly had significantly lower TCR beta diversity than malignant thyroid tumors in blood and tumor.

Not a single patient had been given any form of treatment at any point before undergoing thyroid surgery. This clone came up many times. Its antigen is as yet unknown. TCRdb re-clonotyped the PCR reads through MiXCR. The data hold fewer than 35,000 clones, with roughly 18% observed a single time. CDR1 and CDR2 from the germline V gene are SQVTM and ANQGSEA. V dropped 7 bases and J dropped 0; count of bases not matched to a gene: 8. The CDR3 is 14 amino acids. The chain links TRBV29-1 to TRBJ1-1; 7 bases are a match to TRBD1. The sequencing sample was made of blood. This TCR was sampled from a female donor with papillary thyroid cancer or a benign thyroid nodule (not recorded which). Some clones in this sample may be carry-over from other donors' samples. CDR3 sequence (DNA): TGCAGCGCTACAGGGGAGGCAATGAACACTGAAGCTTTCTTT. Translation gives CSATGEAMNTEAFF.